The text below deals with one T cell receptor beta chain. Its antigen is as yet unknown. The data derive from a study of cytomegalovirus exposure and HLA in healthy donors. Study findings and constraints: The study dropped some indistinguishable V segments, TRBV6-2 and TRBV6-3 among them. Most subjects had HLA-A and HLA-B alleles reportedly predicted accurately by TCR beta sequences. Presence/absence analyses treated sequencing depth as roughly uniform across donors.

CDR3 size: 16 residues. Germline values: CDR1 SGDLS, CDR2 YYNGEE. V was cut by 4 bases and J by 0 bases, with 15 bases left in between. There were likely unrecorded immune exposures, though donors were nominally healthy when sampled. The PCR employed 60 Vbeta primers together with 13 Jbeta primers. Here immunoSEQ multiplex PCR was the method, and the copy in TCRdb shows in-frame clones only, minus some. The sample contains 210,000 or so clones, over 80% of which appear only once. The sample consisted of PBMCs. This sequence was found in a boy younger than 10 in good health and CMV-seronegative. The chain couples TRBV9 to TRBJ2-3; D perhaps matches TRBD2 (7 bases). CDR3 nucleotides: TGTGCCAGCAGCCCCGGGGGGCGGGGCAGCACAGATACGCAGTATTTT. Amino acids: CASSPGGRGSTDTQYF.